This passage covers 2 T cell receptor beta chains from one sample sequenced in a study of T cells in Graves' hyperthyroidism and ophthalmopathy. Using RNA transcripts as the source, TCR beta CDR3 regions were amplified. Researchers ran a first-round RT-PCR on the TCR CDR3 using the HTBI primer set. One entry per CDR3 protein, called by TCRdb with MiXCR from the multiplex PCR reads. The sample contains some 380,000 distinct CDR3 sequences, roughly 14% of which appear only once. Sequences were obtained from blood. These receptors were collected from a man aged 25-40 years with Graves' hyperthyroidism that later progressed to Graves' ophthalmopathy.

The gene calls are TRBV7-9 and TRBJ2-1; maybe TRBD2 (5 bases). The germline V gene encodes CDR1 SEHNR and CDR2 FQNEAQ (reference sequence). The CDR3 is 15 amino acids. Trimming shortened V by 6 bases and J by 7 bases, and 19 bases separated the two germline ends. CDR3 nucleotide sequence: TGTGCCAGCAGACTATCCCGAGGAGGTGGGAATGAGCAGTTCTTC. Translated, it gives CASRLSRGGGNEQFF.

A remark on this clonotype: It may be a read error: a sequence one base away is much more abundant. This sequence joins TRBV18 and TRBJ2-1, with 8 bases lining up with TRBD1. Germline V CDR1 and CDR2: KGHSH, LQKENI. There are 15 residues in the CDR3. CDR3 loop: CASSLDRGSYNEQSF. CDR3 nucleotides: TGTGCCAGCTCACTCGACAGGGGTTCGTACAATGAGCAGTCCTTC.